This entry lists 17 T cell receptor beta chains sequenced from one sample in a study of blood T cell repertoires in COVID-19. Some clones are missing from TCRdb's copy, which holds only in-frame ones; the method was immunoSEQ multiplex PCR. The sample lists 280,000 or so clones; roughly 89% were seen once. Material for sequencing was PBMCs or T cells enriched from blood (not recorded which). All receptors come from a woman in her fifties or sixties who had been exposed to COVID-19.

The CDR3 coding sequence is TGCGCCAGCAGCCAAGAGCCACCGGGACAAACAAACTATGGCTACACCTTC. Amino acid sequence: CASSQEPPGQTNYGYTF. The genes are TRBV4-1 and TRBJ1-2, with a tentative D call TRBD1 (6 bases). CDR3 size: 17 residues. The germline V and J ends were trimmed by 0 bases and 2 bases, with 16 bases remaining between them. Germline V gives CDR1 MGHRA, CDR2 YSYEKL.

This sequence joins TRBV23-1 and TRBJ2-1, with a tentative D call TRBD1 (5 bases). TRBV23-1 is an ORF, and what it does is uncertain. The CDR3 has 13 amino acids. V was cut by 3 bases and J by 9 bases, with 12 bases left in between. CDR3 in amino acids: CASSQPYQGEQFF. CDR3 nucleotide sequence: TGCGCCAGCAGTCAGCCTTACCAGGGTGAGCAGTTCTTC.

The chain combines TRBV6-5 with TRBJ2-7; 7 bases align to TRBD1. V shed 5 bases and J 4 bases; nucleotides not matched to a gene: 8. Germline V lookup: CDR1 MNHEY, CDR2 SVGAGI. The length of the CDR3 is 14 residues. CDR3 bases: TGTGCCAGCAGTACCGGGACAGCCGTATACGAGCAGTACTTC. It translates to CASSTGTAVYEQYF.

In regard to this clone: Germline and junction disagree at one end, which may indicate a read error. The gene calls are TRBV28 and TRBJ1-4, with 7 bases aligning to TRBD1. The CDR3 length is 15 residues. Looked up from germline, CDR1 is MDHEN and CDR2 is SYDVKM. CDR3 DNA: TGTGCCAGCAGCCTCAGGACAGGAACTCATGAAAAACTGTTTTTT. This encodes CASSLRTGTHEKLFF.

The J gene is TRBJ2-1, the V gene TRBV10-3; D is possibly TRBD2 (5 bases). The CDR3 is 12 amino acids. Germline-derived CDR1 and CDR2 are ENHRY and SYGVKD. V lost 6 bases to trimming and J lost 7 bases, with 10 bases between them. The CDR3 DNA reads TGTGCCATCAGCGGAGAGGGAAATGAGCAGTTCTTC. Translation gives CAISGEGNEQFF.

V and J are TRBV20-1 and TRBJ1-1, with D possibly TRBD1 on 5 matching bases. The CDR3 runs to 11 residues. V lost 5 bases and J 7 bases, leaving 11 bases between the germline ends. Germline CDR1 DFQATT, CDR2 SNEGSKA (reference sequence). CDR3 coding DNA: TGCAGTGCTCAGGGTCGGTTTGAAGCTTTCTTT. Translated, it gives CSAQGRFEAFF.

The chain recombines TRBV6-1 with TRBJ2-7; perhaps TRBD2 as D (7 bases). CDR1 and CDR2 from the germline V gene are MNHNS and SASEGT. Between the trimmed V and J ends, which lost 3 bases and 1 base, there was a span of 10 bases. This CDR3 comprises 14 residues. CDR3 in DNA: TGTGCCAGCAGTGAGGGGGGGGCGTCCTACGAGCAGTACTTC. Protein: CASSEGGASYEQYF.

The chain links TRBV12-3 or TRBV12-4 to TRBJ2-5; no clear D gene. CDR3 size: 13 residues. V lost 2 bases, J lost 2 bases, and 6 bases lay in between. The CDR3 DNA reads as TGTGCCAGCAGTTTATCCCAGCAAGAGACCCAGTACTTC. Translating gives CASSLSQQETQYF.

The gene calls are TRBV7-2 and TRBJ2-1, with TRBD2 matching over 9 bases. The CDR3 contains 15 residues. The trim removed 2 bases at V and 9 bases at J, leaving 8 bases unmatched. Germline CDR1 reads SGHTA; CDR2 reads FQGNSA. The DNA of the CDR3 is TGTGCCAGCAGCTTAAACGGCGGGGGGGCCGGTGAGCAGTTCTTC. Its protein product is CASSLNGGGAGEQFF.

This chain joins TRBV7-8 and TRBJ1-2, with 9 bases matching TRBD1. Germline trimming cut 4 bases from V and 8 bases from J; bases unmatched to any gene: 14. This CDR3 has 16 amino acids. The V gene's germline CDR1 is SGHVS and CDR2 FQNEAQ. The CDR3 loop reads CASSSQPSTGGGGYTF. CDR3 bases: TGTGCCAGCAGCTCGCAACCGTCGACAGGGGGAGGAGGCTACACCTTC.

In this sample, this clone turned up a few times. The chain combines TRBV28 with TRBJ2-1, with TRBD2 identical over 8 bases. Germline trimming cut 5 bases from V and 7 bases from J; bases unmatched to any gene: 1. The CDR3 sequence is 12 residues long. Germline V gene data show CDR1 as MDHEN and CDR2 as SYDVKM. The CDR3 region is CASSRGGNEQFF. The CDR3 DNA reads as TGTGCCAGCAGTCGGGGGGGTAATGAGCAGTTCTTC. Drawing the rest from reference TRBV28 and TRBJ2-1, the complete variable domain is DVKVTQSSRYLVKRTGEKVFLECVQDMDHENMFWYRQDPGLGLRLIYFSYDVKMKEKGDIPEGYSVSREKKERFSLILESASTNQTSMYLCASSRGGNEQFFGPGTRLTVL.

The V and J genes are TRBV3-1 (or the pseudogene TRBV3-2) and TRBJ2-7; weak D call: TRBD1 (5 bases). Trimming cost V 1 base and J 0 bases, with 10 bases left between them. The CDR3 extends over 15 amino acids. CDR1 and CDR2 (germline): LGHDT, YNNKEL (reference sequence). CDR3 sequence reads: CASSQGAGNSYEQYF. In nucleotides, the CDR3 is TGTGCCAGCAGCCAAGGGGCAGGGAACTCCTACGAGCAGTACTTC.

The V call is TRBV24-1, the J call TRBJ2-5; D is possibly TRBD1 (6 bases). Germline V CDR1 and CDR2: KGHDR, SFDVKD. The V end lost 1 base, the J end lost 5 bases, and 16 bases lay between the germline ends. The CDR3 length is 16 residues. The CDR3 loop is CATSDFGQGRDETQYF. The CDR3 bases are TGTGCCACCAGTGATTTTGGGCAGGGGAGAGATGAGACCCAGTACTTC.

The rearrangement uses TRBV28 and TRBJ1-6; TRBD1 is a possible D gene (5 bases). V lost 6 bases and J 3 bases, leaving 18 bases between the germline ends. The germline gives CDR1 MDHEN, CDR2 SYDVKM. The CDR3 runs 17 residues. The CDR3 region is CASRINGGINYNSPLHF. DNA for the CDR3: TGTGCCAGCAGAATTAATGGGGGGATCAACTATAATTCACCCCTCCACTTT.

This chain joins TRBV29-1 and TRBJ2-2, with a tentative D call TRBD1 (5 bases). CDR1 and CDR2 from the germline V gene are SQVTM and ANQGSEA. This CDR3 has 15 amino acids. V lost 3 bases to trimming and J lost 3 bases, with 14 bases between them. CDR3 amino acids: CSVELQESYTGELFF. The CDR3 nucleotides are TGCAGCGTTGAGCTACAGGAAAGTTACACCGGGGAGCTGTTTTTT.

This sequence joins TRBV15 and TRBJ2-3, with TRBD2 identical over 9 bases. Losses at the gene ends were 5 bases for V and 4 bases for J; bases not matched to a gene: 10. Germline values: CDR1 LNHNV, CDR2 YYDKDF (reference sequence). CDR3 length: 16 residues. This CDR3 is CATSAGGGAFPDTQYF. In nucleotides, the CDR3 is TGTGCCACCAGCGCGGGAGGGGGGGCGTTCCCAGATACGCAGTATTTT.

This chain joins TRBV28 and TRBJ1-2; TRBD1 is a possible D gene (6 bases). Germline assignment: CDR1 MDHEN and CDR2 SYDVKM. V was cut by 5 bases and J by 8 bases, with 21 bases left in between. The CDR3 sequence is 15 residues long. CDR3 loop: CASSAHPLGGLGYTF. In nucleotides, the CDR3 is TGTGCCAGCAGTGCCCACCCCCTCGGGGGGCTCGGCTACACCTTC.